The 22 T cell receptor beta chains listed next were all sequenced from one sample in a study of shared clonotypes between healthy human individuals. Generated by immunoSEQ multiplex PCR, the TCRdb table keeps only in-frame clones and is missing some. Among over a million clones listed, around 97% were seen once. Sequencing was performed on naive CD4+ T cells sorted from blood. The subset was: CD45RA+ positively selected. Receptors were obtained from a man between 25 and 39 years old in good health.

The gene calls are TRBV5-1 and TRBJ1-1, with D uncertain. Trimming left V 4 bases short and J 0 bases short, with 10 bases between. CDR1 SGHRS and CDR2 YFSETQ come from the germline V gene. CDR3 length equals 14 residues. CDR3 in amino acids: CASSDSTLNTEAFF. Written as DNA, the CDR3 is TGCGCCAGCAGCGATTCTACACTGAACACTGAAGCTTTCTTT. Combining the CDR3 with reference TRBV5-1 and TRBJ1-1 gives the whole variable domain KAGVTQTPRYLIKTRGQQVTLSCSPISGHRSVSWYQQTPGQGLQFLFEYFSETQRNKGNFPGRFSGRQFSNSRSEMNVSTLELGDSALYLCASSDSTLNTEAFFGQGTRLTVV.

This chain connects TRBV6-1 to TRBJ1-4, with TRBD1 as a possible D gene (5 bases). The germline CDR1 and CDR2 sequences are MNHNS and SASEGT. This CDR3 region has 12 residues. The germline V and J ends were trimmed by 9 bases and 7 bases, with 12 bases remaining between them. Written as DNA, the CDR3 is TGTGCCAGTAGAGGGACGGGTGAAAAACTGTTTTTT. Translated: CASRGTGEKLFF.

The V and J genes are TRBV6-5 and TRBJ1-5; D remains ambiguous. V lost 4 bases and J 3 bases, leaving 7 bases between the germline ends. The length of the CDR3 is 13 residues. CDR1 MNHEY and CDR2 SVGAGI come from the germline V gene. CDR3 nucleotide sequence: TGTGCCAGCAGTTCCTTGACCAATCAGCCCCAGCATTTT. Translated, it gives CASSSLTNQPQHF.

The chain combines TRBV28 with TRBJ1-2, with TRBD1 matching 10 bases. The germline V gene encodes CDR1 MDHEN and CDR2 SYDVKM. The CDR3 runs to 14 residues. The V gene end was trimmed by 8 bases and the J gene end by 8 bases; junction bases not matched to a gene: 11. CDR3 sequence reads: CASVTWDRGGGYTF. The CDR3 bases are TGTGCCAGCGTCACGTGGGACAGGGGTGGAGGCTACACCTTC.

DNA for the CDR3: TGCGCCAGCAGCTTGGAGGCAGGGGGTGCCACCGGGGAGCTGTTTTTT. Protein sequence: CASSLEAGGATGELFF. The chain employs TRBV5-1 and TRBJ2-2, with 7 positions matching TRBD1. Germline CDR1 SGHRS, CDR2 YFSETQ. CDR3 size: 16 residues. The junction had 6 bases not matched to a gene; V was cut back by 0 bases and J by 4 bases.

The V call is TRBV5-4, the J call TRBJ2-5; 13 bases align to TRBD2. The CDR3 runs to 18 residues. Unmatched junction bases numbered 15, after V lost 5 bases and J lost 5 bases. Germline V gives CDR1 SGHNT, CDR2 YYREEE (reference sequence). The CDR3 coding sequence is TGTGCCAGCAGTCAAAAGGCGGGACTAGCGGGAATAACGGAGACCCAGTACTTC. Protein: CASSQKAGLAGITETQYF.

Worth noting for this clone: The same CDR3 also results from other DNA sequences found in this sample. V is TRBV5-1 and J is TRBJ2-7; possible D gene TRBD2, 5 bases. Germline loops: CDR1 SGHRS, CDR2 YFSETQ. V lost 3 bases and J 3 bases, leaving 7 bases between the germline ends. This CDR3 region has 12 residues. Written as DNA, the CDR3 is TGCGCCAGCAGCTCCGGACTCTACGAGCAGTACTTC. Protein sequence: CASSSGLYEQYF.

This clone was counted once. The CDR3 bases are TGTGCCAGCAGCTTAGAGTTCGGCTACGAGCAGTACTTC. Translating it yields CASSLEFGYEQYF. The V gene is TRBV7-2, the J gene TRBJ2-7; no clear D. V shed 1 base and J shed 3 bases, with 7 bases lying between them. Germline lookup yields CDR1 SGHTA and CDR2 FQGNSA. The CDR3 is 13 residues long.

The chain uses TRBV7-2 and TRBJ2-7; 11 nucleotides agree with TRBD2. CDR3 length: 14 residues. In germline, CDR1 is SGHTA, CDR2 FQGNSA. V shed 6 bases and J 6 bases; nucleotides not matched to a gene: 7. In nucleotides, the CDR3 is TGTGCCAGCAGTCTACTAGCGGGAGTGGGCGAGCAGTACTTC. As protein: CASSLLAGVGEQYF.

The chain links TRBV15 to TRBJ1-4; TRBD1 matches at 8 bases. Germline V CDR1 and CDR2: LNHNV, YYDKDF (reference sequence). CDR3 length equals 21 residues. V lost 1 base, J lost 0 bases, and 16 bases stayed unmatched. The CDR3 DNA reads TGTGCCACCAGCAGAGTTTCGTGGGCCAGGGGGCTCCGTGCAACTAATGAAAAACTGTTTTTT. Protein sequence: CATSRVSWARGLRATNEKLFF.

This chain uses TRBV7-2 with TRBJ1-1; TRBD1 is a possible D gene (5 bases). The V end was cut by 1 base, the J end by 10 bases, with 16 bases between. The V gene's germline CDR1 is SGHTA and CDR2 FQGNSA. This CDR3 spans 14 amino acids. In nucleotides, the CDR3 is TGTGCCAGCAGCTTAGAACGCCTAGGGAGGGGAGCTTTCTTT. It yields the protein CASSLERLGRGAFF.

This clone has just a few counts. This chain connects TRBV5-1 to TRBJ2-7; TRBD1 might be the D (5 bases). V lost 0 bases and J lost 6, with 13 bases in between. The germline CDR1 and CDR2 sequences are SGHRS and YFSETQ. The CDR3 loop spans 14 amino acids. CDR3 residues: CASSLEGASVEQYF. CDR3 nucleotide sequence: TGCGCCAGCAGCTTGGAAGGGGCTTCCGTCGAGCAGTACTTC.

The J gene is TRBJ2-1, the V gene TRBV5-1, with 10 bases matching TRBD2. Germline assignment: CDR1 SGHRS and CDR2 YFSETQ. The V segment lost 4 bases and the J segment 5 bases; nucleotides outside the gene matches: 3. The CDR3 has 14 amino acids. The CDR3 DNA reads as TGCGCCAGCAGCAGCGGGAGGGACCACAATGAGCAGTTCTTC. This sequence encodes CASSSGRDHNEQFF.

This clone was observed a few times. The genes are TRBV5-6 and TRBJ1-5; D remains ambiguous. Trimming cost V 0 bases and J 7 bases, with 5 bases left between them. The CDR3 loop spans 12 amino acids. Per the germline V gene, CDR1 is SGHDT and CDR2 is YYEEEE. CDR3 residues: CASSLGLQPQHF. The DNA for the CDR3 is TGTGCCAGCAGCTTGGGTTTACAGCCCCAGCATTTT.

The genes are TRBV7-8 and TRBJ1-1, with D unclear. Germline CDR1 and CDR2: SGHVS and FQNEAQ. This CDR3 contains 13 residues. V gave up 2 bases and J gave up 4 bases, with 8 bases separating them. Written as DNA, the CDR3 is TGTGCCAGCAGCTTACCTACCCTCACTGAAGCTTTCTTT. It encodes CASSLPTLTEAFF.

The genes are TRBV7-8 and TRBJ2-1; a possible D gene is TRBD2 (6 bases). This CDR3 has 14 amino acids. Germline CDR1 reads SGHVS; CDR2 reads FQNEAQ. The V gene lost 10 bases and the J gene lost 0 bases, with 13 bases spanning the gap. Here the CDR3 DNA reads TGTGCCACCTCGGACTATCTCTCCTACAATGAGCAGTTCTTC. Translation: CATSDYLSYNEQFF.

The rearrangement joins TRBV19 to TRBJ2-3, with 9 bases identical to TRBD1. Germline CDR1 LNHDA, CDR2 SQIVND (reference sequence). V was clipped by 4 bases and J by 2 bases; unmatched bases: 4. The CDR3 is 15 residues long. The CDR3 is CASSTGQGYTDTQYF. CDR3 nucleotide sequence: TGTGCCAGTAGTACCGGACAGGGGTACACAGATACGCAGTATTTT.

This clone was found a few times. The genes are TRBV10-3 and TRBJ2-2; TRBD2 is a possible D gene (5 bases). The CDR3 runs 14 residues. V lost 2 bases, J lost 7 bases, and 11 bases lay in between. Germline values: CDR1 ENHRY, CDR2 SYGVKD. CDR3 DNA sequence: TGTGCCATCAGTGAGGCTTATGAGGGCGGGGAGCTGTTTTTT. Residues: CAISEAYEGGELFF.

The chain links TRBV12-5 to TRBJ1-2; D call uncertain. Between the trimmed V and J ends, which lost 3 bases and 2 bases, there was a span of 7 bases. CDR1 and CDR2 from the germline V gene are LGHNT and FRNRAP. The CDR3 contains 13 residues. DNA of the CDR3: TGTGCTAGTGGTTTTTACAGCAACTATGGCTACACCTTC. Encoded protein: CASGFYSNYGYTF.

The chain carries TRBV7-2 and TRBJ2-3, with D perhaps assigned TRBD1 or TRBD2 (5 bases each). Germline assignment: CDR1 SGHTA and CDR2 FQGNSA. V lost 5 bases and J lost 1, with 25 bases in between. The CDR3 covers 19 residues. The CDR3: CASSLVPSSFLGGTDTQYF. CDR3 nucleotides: TGTGCCAGCAGCCTTGTCCCCTCTAGCTTCCTGGGGGGCACAGATACGCAGTATTTT.

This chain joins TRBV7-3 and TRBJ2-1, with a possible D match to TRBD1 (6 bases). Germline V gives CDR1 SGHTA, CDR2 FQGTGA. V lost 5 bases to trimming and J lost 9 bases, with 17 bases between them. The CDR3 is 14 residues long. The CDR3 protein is CASSPPGHVGEQFF. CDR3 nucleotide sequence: TGTGCCAGCAGCCCACCGGGACACGTAGGTGAGCAGTTCTTC.

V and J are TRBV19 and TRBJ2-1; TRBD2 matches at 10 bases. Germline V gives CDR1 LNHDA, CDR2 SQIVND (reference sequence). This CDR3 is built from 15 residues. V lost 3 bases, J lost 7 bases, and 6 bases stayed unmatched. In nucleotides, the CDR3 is TGTGCCAGTAGTATCCCCCTAGCGGGAGTGAATGAGCAGTTCTTC. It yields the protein CASSIPLAGVNEQFF. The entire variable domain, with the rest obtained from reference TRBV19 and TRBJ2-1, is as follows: DGGITQSPKYLFRKEGQNVTLSCEQNLNHDAMYWYRQDPGQGLRLIYYSQIVNDFQKGDIAEGYSVSREKKESFPLTVTSAQKNPTAFYLCASSIPLAGVNEQFFGPGTRLTVL.